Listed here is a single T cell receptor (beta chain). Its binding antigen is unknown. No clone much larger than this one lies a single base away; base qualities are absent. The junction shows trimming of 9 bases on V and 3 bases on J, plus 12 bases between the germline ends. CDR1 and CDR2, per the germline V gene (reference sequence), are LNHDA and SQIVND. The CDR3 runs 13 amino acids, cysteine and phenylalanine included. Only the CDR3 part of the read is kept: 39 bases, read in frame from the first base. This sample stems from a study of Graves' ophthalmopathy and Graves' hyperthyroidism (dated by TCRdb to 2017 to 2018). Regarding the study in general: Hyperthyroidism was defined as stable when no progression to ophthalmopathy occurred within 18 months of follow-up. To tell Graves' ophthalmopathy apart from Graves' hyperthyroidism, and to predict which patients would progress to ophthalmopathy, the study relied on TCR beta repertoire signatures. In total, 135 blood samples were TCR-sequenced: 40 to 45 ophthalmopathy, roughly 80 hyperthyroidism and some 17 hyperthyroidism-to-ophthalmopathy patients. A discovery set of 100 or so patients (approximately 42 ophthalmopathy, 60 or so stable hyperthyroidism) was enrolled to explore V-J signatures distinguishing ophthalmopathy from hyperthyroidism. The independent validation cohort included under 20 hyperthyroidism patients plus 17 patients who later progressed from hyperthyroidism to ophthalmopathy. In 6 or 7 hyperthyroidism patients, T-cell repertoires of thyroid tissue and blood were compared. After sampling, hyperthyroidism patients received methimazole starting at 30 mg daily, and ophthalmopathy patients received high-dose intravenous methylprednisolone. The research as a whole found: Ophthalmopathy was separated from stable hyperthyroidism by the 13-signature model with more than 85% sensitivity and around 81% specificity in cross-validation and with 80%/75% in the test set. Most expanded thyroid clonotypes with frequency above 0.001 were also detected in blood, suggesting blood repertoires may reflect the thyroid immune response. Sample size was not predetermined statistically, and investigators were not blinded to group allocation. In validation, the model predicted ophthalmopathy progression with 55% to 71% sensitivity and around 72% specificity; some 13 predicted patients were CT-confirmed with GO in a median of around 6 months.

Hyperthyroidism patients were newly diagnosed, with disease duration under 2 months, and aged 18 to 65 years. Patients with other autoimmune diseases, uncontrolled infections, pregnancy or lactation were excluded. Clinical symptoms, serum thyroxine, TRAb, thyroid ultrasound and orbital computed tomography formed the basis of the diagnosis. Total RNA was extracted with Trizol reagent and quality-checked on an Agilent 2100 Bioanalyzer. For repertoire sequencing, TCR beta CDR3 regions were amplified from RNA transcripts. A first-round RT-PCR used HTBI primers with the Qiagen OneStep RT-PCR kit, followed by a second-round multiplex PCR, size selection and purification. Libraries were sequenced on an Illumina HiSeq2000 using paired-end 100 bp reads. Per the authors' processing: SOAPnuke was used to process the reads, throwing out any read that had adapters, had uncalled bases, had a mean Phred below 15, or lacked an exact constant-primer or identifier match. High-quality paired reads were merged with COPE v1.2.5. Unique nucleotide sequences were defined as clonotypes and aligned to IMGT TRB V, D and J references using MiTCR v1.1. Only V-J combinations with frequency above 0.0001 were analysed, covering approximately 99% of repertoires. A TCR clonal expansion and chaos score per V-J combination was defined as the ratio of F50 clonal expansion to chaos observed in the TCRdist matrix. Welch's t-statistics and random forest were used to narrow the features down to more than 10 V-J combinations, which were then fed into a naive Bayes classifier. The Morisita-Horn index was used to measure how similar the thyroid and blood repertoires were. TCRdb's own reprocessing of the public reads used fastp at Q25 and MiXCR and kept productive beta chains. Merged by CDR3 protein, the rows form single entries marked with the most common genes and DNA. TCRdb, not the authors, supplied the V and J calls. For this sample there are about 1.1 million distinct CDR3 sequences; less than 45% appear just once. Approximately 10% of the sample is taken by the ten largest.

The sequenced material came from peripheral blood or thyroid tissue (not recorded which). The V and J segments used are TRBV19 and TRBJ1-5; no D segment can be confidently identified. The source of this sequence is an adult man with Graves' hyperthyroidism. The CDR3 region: CASDEVNNQPQHF. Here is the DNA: TGTGCCAGCGACGAGGTGAACAATCAGCCCCAGCATTTT. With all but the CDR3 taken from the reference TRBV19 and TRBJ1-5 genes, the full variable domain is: DGGITQSPKYLFRKEGQNVTLSCEQNLNHDAMYWYRQDPGQGLRLIYYSQIVNDFQKGDIAEGYSVSREKKESFPLTVTSAQKNPTAFYLCASDEVNNQPQHFGDGTRLSIL.